Here is one TCR beta chain with its context. Its antigen remains unknown. This record comes from a study of CD4+ T cells in melanoma. The V end was cut by 8 bases, the J end by 7 bases, with 14 bases between. The CDR3 has 13 residues. The germline gives CDR1 MNHNS, CDR2 SASEGT. Study-level points and caveats: CD8+ T cell, macrophage and B cell function reportedly correlated with neoantigen-specific CD4+ T cells. Neoantigen-specific CD4+ T cells in melanoma reportedly had diverse differentiation states.

The assay was immunoSEQ multiplex PCR, and TCRdb's table has in-frame clones only and misses some. The repertoire has about 14,000 clones, 68% of them found once; the top ten carry 18%. Material for sequencing was cells from a culture (not recorded whether cultured in vitro). The source is a human donor with melanoma. V and J are TRBV6-1 and TRBJ1-4; D is uncertain. CDR3 in amino acids: CASWAPWSEKLFF. The CDR3 nucleotides are TGTGCCAGCTGGGCCCCTTGGAGTGAAAAACTGTTTTTT.